This T cell receptor beta chain originates from a study of blood T cell repertoires in COVID-19. Study overall: Acute and convalescent COVID-19 samples came from the United States, Italy and Spain. Nucleic acid was either cDNA or gDNA, and it came from T cells, B-cell-depleted T cells, or PBMCs.

Enrollment of patients from Seattle took place during active infection, with longitudinal follow-up. Trimming removed 1 base at V and 4 bases at J, with 7 bases between. The CDR3 covers 13 residues. Germline CDR1 MNHNS, CDR2 SASEGT. Produced via immunoSEQ multiplex PCR; TCRdb's table is partial and in-frame only. The data hold roughly 78,000 clones, with 65% to 85% observed a single time. V and J are TRBV6-1 and TRBJ1-2; D gene ambiguous. Input material: peripheral blood. This TCR derives from a man aged 50 to 60 with COVID-19, enrolled during active disease. CDR3 bases: TGTGCCAGCAGTGAAGGTTGGAGCTATGGCTACACCTTC. Translating it yields CASSEGWSYGYTF.